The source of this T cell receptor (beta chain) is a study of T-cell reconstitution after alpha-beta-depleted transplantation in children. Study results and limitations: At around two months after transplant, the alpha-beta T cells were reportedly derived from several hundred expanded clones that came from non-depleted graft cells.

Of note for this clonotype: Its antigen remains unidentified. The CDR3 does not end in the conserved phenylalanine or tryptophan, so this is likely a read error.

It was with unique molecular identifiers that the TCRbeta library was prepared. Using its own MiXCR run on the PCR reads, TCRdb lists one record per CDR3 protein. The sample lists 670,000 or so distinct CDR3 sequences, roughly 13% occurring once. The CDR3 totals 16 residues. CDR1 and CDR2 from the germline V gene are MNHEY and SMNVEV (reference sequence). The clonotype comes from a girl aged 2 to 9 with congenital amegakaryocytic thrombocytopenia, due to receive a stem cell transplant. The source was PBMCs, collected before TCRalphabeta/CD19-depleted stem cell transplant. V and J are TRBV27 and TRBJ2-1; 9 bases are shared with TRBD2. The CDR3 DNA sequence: TGTGTCAGCAGTTTATTAGCGGGAGCCGTAGACAATGAGCAGTTCCTC. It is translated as CVSSLLAGAVDNEQFL.